This is a list of T cell receptor beta chains from one sample in a study of T-cell reconstitution after alpha-beta-depleted transplantation in children. TCRdb re-called the PCR reads through MiXCR, storing one row per CDR3 protein. Altogether around 30,000 distinct CDR3 sequences are present, 5.5% to 7% being singletons, with the ten largest covering approximately 30%. The sequencing used peripheral blood, collected 60 days after TCRalphabeta/CD19-depleted stem cell transplant. The receptors shown here come from a child under three years old who had a stem cell transplant for acute myeloid leukemia, so the T cells may come from the graft donor. The CDR3 runs from the conserved cysteine through the conserved F or W. A D gene is named only where the DNA matches it firmly. A row's size may be missing; if present it is once, few, many or a size class.

>.|TRBJ2-3|TRBV12-3/TRBV12-4|many
CASSHVETDTQYF
TGTGCCAGCAGCCACGTAGAAACAGATACGCAGTATTTT
>.|TRBJ2-7|TRBV20-1|many
CSASGATGGGNEQYF
TGCAGTGCTAGTGGTGCCACGGGGGGCGGAAACGAGCAGTACTTC
>.|TRBJ2-7|TRBV28|many
CASSARGKAHEQYF
TGTGCCAGCAGTGCCCGGGGTAAGGCCCACGAGCAGTACTTC
>TRBD1|TRBJ2-7|TRBV6-5|many
CASSWGQGYEQYF
TGTGCCAGCAGTTGGGGACAGGGATACGAGCAGTACTTC
>.|TRBJ2-5|TRBV28|many
CASSLRQETQYF
TGTGCCAGCAGTTTGAGGCAAGAGACCCAGTACTTC
>TRBD2|TRBJ2-1|TRBV28|many
CASRGGRVYEQFF
TGTGCCAGCAGAGGTGGGAGGGTCTATGAGCAGTTCTTC
>TRBD1|TRBJ2-7|TRBV19|.
CASSFGQGDYEQYF
TGTGCCAGTAGTTTCGGACAGGGTGACTACGAGCAGTACTTC
>TRBD1|TRBJ2-1|TRBV5-1|.
CASSPGTGDYNEQFF
TGCGCCAGCAGCCCCGGGACAGGGGACTACAATGAGCAGTTCTTC
>TRBD2|TRBJ2-1|TRBV5-1|many
CASSTRLAGEVNEQFF
TGCGCCAGCAGCACGAGACTAGCGGGAGAGGTAAATGAGCAGTTCTTC
>.|TRBJ2-3|TRBV20-1|.
CSAYPGTTRADTQYF
TGCAGTGCTTACCCCGGGACAACCAGAGCAGATACGCAGTATTTT
>TRBD2|TRBJ2-1|TRBV29-1|many
CSAGPGGYEQFF
TGCAGCGCAGGACCGGGAGGGTATGAGCAGTTCTTC
>.|TRBJ1-1|TRBV28|medium-sized
CASTIVDTEAFF
TGTGCCAGCACCATAGTGGACACTGAAGCTTTCTTT
>TRBD1|TRBJ1-6|TRBV25-1|many
CASSAQGAWNSPLHF
TGTGCCAGCAGTGCTCAGGGGGCATGGAATTCACCCCTCCACTTT
>.|TRBJ2-1|TRBV12-3/TRBV12-4|many
CASSQGRSGQFF
TGTGCCAGCAGCCAGGGACGGTCTGGGCAGTTCTTC
>.|TRBJ1-2|TRBV7-9|many
CASSSPLASRNYGYTF
TGTGCCAGCAGCTCCCCGTTGGCCAGCCGAAACTATGGCTACACCTTC
>.|TRBJ1-1|TRBV18|many
CASSPQGVNTEAFF
TGTGCCAGCTCACCACAGGGGGTCAACACTGAAGCTTTCTTT
>.|TRBJ2-2|TRBV4-3|many
CASSQDGGIGELFF
TGCGCCAGCAGCCAAGATGGAGGGATCGGGGAGCTGTTTTTT
>TRBD2|TRBJ2-3|TRBV4-3|many
CASSQEISGGAPHVQYF
TGCGCCAGCAGCCAAGAGATTAGCGGGGGGGCCCCCCACGTGCAGTATTTT
>TRBD1|TRBJ1-6|TRBV28|.
CASSIGQGFTYNSPLHF
TGTGCCAGCAGTATAGGACAGGGCTTCACTTATAATTCACCCCTCCACTTT
>.|TRBJ2-7|TRBV12-3/TRBV12-4|.
CASKDGGTYEQYF
TGTGCCAGCAAAGATGGGGGAACCTACGAGCAGTACTTC
>.|TRBJ2-3|TRBV5-1|many
CASTGGMDTQYF
TGCGCCAGCACCGGAGGGATGGATACGCAGTATTTT
>.|TRBJ1-6|TRBV20-1|many
CSARDVNRRPPLHF
TGCAGTGCTAGAGATGTGAACCGCCGTCCACCCCTCCACTTT
>.|TRBJ1-5|TRBV3-1|many
CASSQAGQPQHF
TGTGCCAGCAGCCAAGCCGGTCAGCCCCAGCATTTT
>TRBD2|TRBJ2-1|TRBV4-3|many
CASSRKRGGAYNEQFF
TGCGCCAGCAGCCGTAAGCGGGGAGGGGCCTACAATGAGCAGTTCTTC
>.|TRBJ2-2|TRBV2|many
CAAKIAAYTGELFF
TGTGCCGCTAAGATAGCGGCCTACACCGGGGAGCTGTTTTTT
>.|TRBJ2-1|TRBV4-1|.
CASSQVLVLADISYNEQFF
TGCGCCAGCAGCCAAGTTTTGGTATTAGCGGATATTTCCTACAATGAGCAGTTCTTC
>.|TRBJ2-3|TRBV5-1|.
CASRYRNTDTQYF
TGCGCCAGCAGGTACAGGAACACAGATACGCAGTATTTT
>TRBD2|TRBJ2-7|TRBV20-1|many
CSAGVVGLAGIEQYF
TGCAGTGCAGGGGTGGTGGGACTAGCGGGGATAGAGCAGTACTTC
>TRBD2|TRBJ2-1|TRBV6-5|many
CASSYFIAGGISNEQFF
TGTGCCAGCAGTTACTTCATAGCGGGAGGAATCAGCAATGAGCAGTTCTTC
>TRBD2|TRBJ2-1|TRBV9|many
CASSVEWTSGYNEQFF
TGTGCCAGCAGCGTAGAGTGGACTAGCGGTTACAATGAGCAGTTCTTC
>.|TRBJ2-7|TRBV7-1|.
CASSPGLRCWAQYF
TGTGCCAGCAGCCCCGGACTGCGCTGCTGGGCGCAGTACTTC
>.|TRBJ2-3|TRBV7-9|many
CASEGQADTQYF
TGTGCCAGCGAGGGGCAGGCAGATACGCAGTATTTT
>TRBD2|TRBJ2-6|TRBV7-8|few
CASTRGLAGVSGANVLTF
TGTGCCAGCACAAGGGGACTAGCGGGGGTCTCTGGGGCCAACGTCCTGACTTTC
>.|TRBJ2-7|TRBV13|many
CASSLEAIPYEQYF
TGTGCCAGCAGCTTAGAGGCTATCCCCTACGAGCAGTACTTC
>.|TRBJ2-3|TRBV7-6|.
CASSLGVSDTQYF
TGTGCCAGCAGCTTAGGGGTCTCAGATACGCAGTATTTT
>.|TRBJ1-5|TRBV12-3/TRBV12-4|many
CASSLPGPNHSNQPQHF
TGTGCCAGCAGTTTACCGGGACCGAACCATAGCAATCAGCCCCAGCATTTT
>.|TRBJ2-1|TRBV7-2|many
CASSFWTIAYNEQFF
TGTGCCAGCAGCTTTTGGACAATAGCCTACAATGAGCAGTTCTTC
>TRBD2|TRBJ2-1|TRBV5-6|many
CASRHWTSGGSSYNEQFF
TGTGCCAGCAGACATTGGACTAGCGGGGGAAGCTCCTACAATGAGCAGTTCTTC
>TRBD2|TRBJ2-5|TRBV7-7|many
CASSSTLTSDPRETQYF
TGTGCCAGCAGCTCAACACTGACTAGCGACCCACGGGAGACCCAGTACTTC
>.|TRBJ2-1|TRBV4-2|many
CASSATRVPSDEQFF
TGTGCCAGCAGCGCCACTAGAGTACCTTCGGATGAGCAGTTCTTC